The entry that follows covers one TCR beta chain sequence. These data belong to a study of CD8 T cells in ankylosing spondylitis. TCRdb re-called the 5' RACE reads through MiXCR, storing one row per CDR3 protein. The table has approximately 350,000 distinct CDR3 sequences, roughly 14% seen once. Germline V gives CDR1 SGHAT, CDR2 FQNNGV. This CDR3 is built from 17 residues. Germline trimming cut 6 bases from V and 0 bases from J; bases unmatched to any gene: 10. The sequence came from a male donor with ankylosing spondylitis or in good health (not recorded which). This chain uses TRBV11-2 with TRBJ2-5; TRBD2 agrees at 10 bases. The sequenced material came from blood, either unsorted or a sorted T cell fraction (not recorded which). The CDR3 reads CASRRTSGPPYQETQYF. The DNA of the CDR3 is TGTGCCAGCAGACGGACTAGCGGACCTCCGTACCAAGAGACCCAGTACTTC.